This T cell receptor (beta chain) was identified in a study of identical twins. MiXCR, applied by TCRdb to the 5' RACE reads, yields one record per CDR3 protein. The sample includes 650,000 to 750,000 distinct CDR3 sequences, less than 25% of them seen just once. V lost 0 bases and J 9 bases, leaving 14 bases between the germline ends. This CDR3 comprises 14 residues. CDR1 and CDR2 (germline): MNHEY, SVGAGI. This same sample was also taken into another study, of T cells expressing NK-cell markers.

The sequencing input was PBMCs. The chain carries TRBV6-5 and TRBJ2-5; possibly TRBD1 for D (5 bases). This TCR came from a woman aged 18-30 years in good health. The CDR3 DNA reads as TGTGCCAGCAGTTACTCGGCGACAGTTAGTGCCCAGTACTTC. Translating it yields CASSYSATVSAQYF.